In its sample, the clone carrying this T cell receptor beta chain was seen a few times. Some clones are missing from TCRdb's copy, which holds only in-frame ones; the method was immunoSEQ multiplex PCR. The repertoire includes about 89,000 clones, roughly 85% of them detected once, and roughly 2% sits in the top ten. This record comes from a study of preoperative IRX-2 immunotherapy in early breast cancer. Stated treatment: preoperative locoregional IRX-2 cytokine immunotherapy. Samples came from a phase Ib trial of preoperative locoregional IRX-2 cytokine immunotherapy. V was cut by 3 bases and J by 6 bases, with 21 bases left in between. Germline V CDR1 and CDR2: GTSNPN, SVGIG (reference sequence). The CDR3 consists of 16 residues.

The clonotype originates from a human donor with breast cancer. The gene calls are TRBV30 and TRBJ1-5; weak D call: TRBD1 (5 bases). This specimen was tumor tissue, taken after IRX-2 immunotherapy. CDR3 nucleotide sequence: TGTGCCTGGAGCCCTCGTGTTTCCGGGGGGGGTCAGCCCCAGCATTTT. This codes for CAWSPRVSGGGQPQHF.